These 8 T cell receptor beta chains share one sample of origin, sequenced in a study of response to subunit inactivated influenza vaccine. TCRdb ran MiXCR on the RT-PCR reads and lists one entry per CDR3 protein. The table shows 250,000 to 350,000 distinct CDR3 sequences, with 20% to 25% occurring only once. This specimen consisted of PBMCs from blood, obtained about 19 months after vaccination. Every receptor here comes from a man aged 45 to 75 who received an inactivated influenza vaccine.

This clonotype was recorded a few times. The chain has TRBV28 and TRBJ1-6, with a weak D call TRBD1 (6 bases). Per germline, CDR1 MDHEN and CDR2 SYDVKM. CDR3 length equals 14 residues. The V gene lost 6 bases and the J gene lost 6 bases, with 12 bases spanning the gap. CDR3 region: CASSQTGPNSPLHF. The CDR3 DNA reads as TGTGCCAGCAGCCAGACAGGACCTAATTCACCCCTCCACTTT.

This clonotype showed up just a few times. The chain links TRBV10-3 to TRBJ2-1; no reliable D call. Germline values: CDR1 ENHRY, CDR2 SYGVKD. The CDR3 is 14 amino acids. V dropped 4 bases and J dropped 5 bases, with 12 bases sitting between them. The CDR3 DNA reads TGTGCCATCAGTGGTGGAGCGCCTGACAATGAGCAGTTCTTC. This encodes CAISGGAPDNEQFF.

The chain carries TRBV5-6 and TRBJ1-5, with unresolved D. The CDR3 has 17 residues. Germline-derived CDR1 and CDR2 are SGHDT and YYEEEE. V lost 0 bases and J lost 0, with 13 bases in between. The CDR3, as DNA: TGTGCCAGCAGCTTGGGTGGCGAAAGCTATAGCAATCAGCCCCAGCATTTT. The encoded protein is CASSLGGESYSNQPQHF.

This clonotype occurred many times. The CDR3 loop is CASSLELRDNEQFF. CDR3 in DNA: TGCGCCAGCAGCTTGGAATTAAGAGACAATGAGCAGTTCTTC. V is TRBV5-1 and J is TRBJ2-1; D not certain. There are 14 residues in the CDR3. V gave up 0 bases and J gave up 5 bases, with 9 bases separating them. Per germline, CDR1 SGHRS and CDR2 YFSETQ.

The rearrangement links TRBV14 to TRBJ2-5; D unclear. V lost 4 bases, J lost 6 bases, and 12 bases lay in between. This CDR3 region has 13 residues. Germline V gives CDR1 SGHDN, CDR2 FVKESK. The CDR3 coding sequence is TGTGCCAGCAGCCCCCTCTTGGCGAAGACCCAGTACTTC. This translates into CASSPLLAKTQYF.

The genes are TRBV12-3 or TRBV12-4 and TRBJ1-5, with 10 nucleotides matching TRBD1. Trimming removed 5 bases from V and 7 bases from J; junction bases left unmatched: 8. The CDR3 has 15 amino acids. Here the CDR3 DNA reads TGTGCCAGCAGTCGGACAGGGGGAGATTACCAGCCCCAGCATTTT. Its translation is CASSRTGGDYQPQHF.

This clonotype was detected only a few times. The rearrangement links TRBV12-3 or TRBV12-4 to TRBJ2-7; TRBD2 agrees at 11 bases. The J segment lost 4 bases and the V segment lost 7 bases, leaving 9 bases of the junction unmatched. CDR3 length: 15 residues. The CDR3 protein is CASTLSGRALYEQYF. CDR3 coding DNA: TGTGCCAGCACCCTTAGCGGGAGGGCCCTTTACGAGCAGTACTTC.

In DNA form, the CDR3 reads TGTGCCAGCAGCTATAACGAGGGGGCCGGGGAGCTGTTTTTT. As protein: CASSYNEGAGELFF. This chain links TRBV7-9 with TRBJ2-2, with TRBD1 as a possible D gene (6 bases). CDR3 length: 14 amino acids. Trimming took off 4 bases at V and 6 bases at J, with 12 bases between the two ends. Germline V gene sequence: CDR1 SEHNR, CDR2 FQNEAQ (reference sequence). Based on the CDR3 plus reference TRBV7-9 and TRBJ2-2, the full variable domain is DTGVSQNPRHKITKRGQNVTFRCDPISEHNRLYWYRQTLGQGPEFLTYFQNEAQLEKSRLLSDRFSAERPKGSFSTLEIQRTEQGDSAMYLCASSYNEGAGELFFGEGSRLTVL.